Listed below are T cell receptor beta chains from one sample, sequenced in a study of cytomegalovirus exposure and HLA in healthy donors. Profiled with immunoSEQ multiplex PCR; TCRdb holds only in-frame clones, not every one. The table lists approximately 190,000 clones, approximately 80% of them singletons. The sequencing input was PBMCs. Every receptor here comes from a man aged 18 to 29 in good health and CMV-seropositive. Both conserved end residues are trimmed from each CDR3. Each record gives: CDR3 protein, J gene, V gene.

CDR3: ASSSRRLAGSYNEQF; J: TRBJ2-1; V: TRBV7-2
CDR3: ASSSSDTQY; J: TRBJ2-3; V: TRBV6-5
CDR3: ASSPRAGTNEKLF; J: TRBJ1-4; V: TRBV6-1
CDR3: AWSAEAGVGNEQF; J: TRBJ2-1; V: TRBV30
CDR3: ASSYSDGTGDGYT; J: TRBJ1-2; V: TRBV6-6
CDR3: ASSYRWTGGAYGYT; J: TRBJ1-2; V: TRBV28
CDR3: ASSDQGLNYGYT; J: TRBJ1-2; V: TRBV2
CDR3: AHLREGTDTQY; J: TRBJ2-3; V: TRBV10-3
CDR3: ASMLGGDTEAF; J: TRBJ1-1; V: TRBV2
CDR3: ASSHDREGEQY; J: TRBJ2-7; V: TRBV7-2
CDR3: ASSLVTGRGYTDTQY; J: TRBJ2-3; V: TRBV5-1
CDR3: ASRRTGTDTQY; J: TRBJ2-3; V: TRBV7-2
CDR3: ASSRFGTSGRTSTDTQY; J: TRBJ2-3; V: TRBV4-2
CDR3: ASSLGQGNGGYT; J: TRBJ1-2; V: TRBV5-6
CDR3: ASSRGQLNTEAF; J: TRBJ1-1; V: TRBV27
CDR3: AWSTSLGEQF; J: TRBJ2-1; V: TRBV30
CDR3: ASSLTTGVLGTEAF; J: TRBJ1-1; V: TRBV7-2
CDR3: ASSVGTGGPHEQF; J: TRBJ2-1; V: TRBV9
CDR3: ASSQVTGQVSDGYT; J: TRBJ1-2; V: TRBV14
CDR3: ASSVFRGKNTEAF; J: TRBJ1-1; V: TRBV9
CDR3: ASSEATGSGANVLT; J: TRBJ2-6; V: TRBV10-2
CDR3: ASRERGLAGPSEQF; J: TRBJ2-1; V: TRBV27
CDR3: ASSLKTSLPHRGTEAF; J: TRBJ1-1; V: TRBV7-8
CDR3: AWGTSGRMAEQY; J: TRBJ2-7; V: TRBV30
CDR3: ASSQVLGAGGYT; J: TRBJ1-2; V: TRBV9
CDR3: ASSPSAGGRNEQY; J: TRBJ2-7; V: TRBV7-9
CDR3: ASSASLISYNEQF; J: TRBJ2-1; V: TRBV28
CDR3: ASSFLSRGLGYT; J: TRBJ1-2; V: TRBV28
CDR3: ASSLTSPAYEQY; J: TRBJ2-7; V: TRBV7-8
CDR3: ASSQDAPAGADTQY; J: TRBJ2-3; V: TRBV4-1
CDR3: ASSDSGQKGYT; J: TRBJ1-2; V: TRBV28
CDR3: ASSLGGRRTEAF; J: TRBJ1-1; V: TRBV7-9
CDR3: ASSLRPGTNTGELF; J: TRBJ2-2; V: TRBV5-1
CDR3: ASSLDFTEAF; J: TRBJ1-1; V: TRBV7-2
CDR3: ASSFVASGSTYNEQF; J: TRBJ2-1; V: TRBV27
CDR3: ASSPSGGGGRLQETQY; J: TRBJ2-5; V: TRBV9
CDR3: ASSYSPEGTEAF; J: TRBJ1-1; V: TRBV6-6